These 29 T cell receptor beta chains were all obtained from the same sample, sequenced in a study of cytomegalovirus exposure and HLA in healthy donors. Profiled with immunoSEQ multiplex PCR; TCRdb holds only in-frame clones, not every one. In the table there are about 110,000 clones, almost 96% of which are singletons. The sample consisted of PBMCs. These receptors all stem from a woman aged 18-29 years in good health and CMV-seronegative.

The chain has TRBV15 and TRBJ2-3; 7 bases fit TRBD1. The CDR3 is 16 amino acids. CDR1 is LNHNV, CDR2 YYDKDF, per germline (reference sequence). The J segment lost 0 bases and the V segment lost 0 bases, leaving 3 bases of the junction unmatched. CDR3 loop: CATSRDDRASTDTQYF. The CDR3 coding sequence is TGTGCCACCAGCAGAGATGACAGGGCTAGCACAGATACGCAGTATTTT.

Here the CDR3 reads CASSSAGGQETQYF. DNA of the CDR3: TGTGCCAGCAGTTCAGCGGGGGGACAAGAGACCCAGTACTTC. The chain uses TRBV28 and TRBJ2-5; TRBD2 aligns across 9 bases. V lost 4 bases and J lost 2; bases outside the gene matches: 2. Germline assignment: CDR1 MDHEN and CDR2 SYDVKM. The CDR3 is 14 residues long. The full variable domain, in which reference TRBV28 and TRBJ2-5 provide the parts outside the CDR3, is DVKVTQSSRYLVKRTGEKVFLECVQDMDHENMFWYRQDPGLGLRLIYFSYDVKMKEKGDIPEGYSVSREKKERFSLILESASTNQTSMYLCASSSAGGQETQYFGPGTRLLVL.

V gene TRBV29-1 combines with J gene TRBJ2-7; TRBD2 might be the D (5 bases). This CDR3 region has 12 residues. Germline-derived CDR1 and CDR2 are SQVTM and ANQGSEA. The CDR3: CPGKLSSYEQYF. CDR3 coding DNA: TGCCCCGGGAAACTATCCTCCTACGAGCAGTACTTC.

The chain uses TRBV4-2 and TRBJ1-2; weak D call: TRBD1 (6 bases). The CDR3 sequence is 15 residues long. Looked up from germline, CDR1 is LGHNA and CDR2 is YNFKEQ. V lost 4 bases, J lost 4 bases, and 16 bases lay in between. The CDR3 DNA follows: TGTGCCAGCAGCCGAAACCGGGACATTGGCTATGGCTACACCTTC. The encoded protein is CASSRNRDIGYGYTF.

The chain employs TRBV27 and TRBJ2-2, with D perhaps matching TRBD2 (6 bases). With 5 bases removed from V and 5 bases from J, the gap between germline ends came to 15 bases. The length of the CDR3 is 15 residues. Germline CDR1 and CDR2: MNHEY and SMNVEV (reference sequence). The DNA for the CDR3 is TGTGCCAGCAGTGGGGGGTTTTGGGCGACCGGGGAGCTGTTTTTT. Residues: CASSGGFWATGELFF.

This clone was found once. The CDR3 bases are TGTGCCAGCCGGACAGGAGGGGGGCGAGGAGAGACCCAGTACTTC. This sequence encodes CASRTGGGRGETQYF. The chain has TRBV2 and TRBJ2-5; D is perhaps TRBD1 (7 bases). CDR3 length: 15 residues. CDR1 and CDR2 from the germline V gene are SNHLY and FYNNEI. V was cut by 8 bases and J by 4 bases, with 20 bases left in between.

The chain is built from TRBV7-8 and TRBJ1-1; no firm D call. The germline V gene encodes CDR1 SGHVS and CDR2 FQNEAQ. The CDR3 runs to 16 residues. Deletions cut 1 base from V and 0 bases from J, with 12 bases between. The CDR3 sequence: CASSLGAGHLNTEAFF. The DNA of the CDR3 is TGTGCCAGCAGCTTAGGGGCAGGCCATTTGAACACTGAAGCTTTCTTT.

This clone was seen a single time. The V gene is TRBV7-2, the J gene TRBJ2-7; 9 bases agree with TRBD1. The V segment lost 4 bases and the J segment 2 bases; nucleotides outside the gene matches: 6. Germline assignment: CDR1 SGHTA and CDR2 FQGNSA. The CDR3 length is 15 residues. The CDR3: CASSWYRGRTYEQYF. For the CDR3, the DNA is TGTGCCAGCAGCTGGTACAGGGGGCGTACCTACGAGCAGTACTTC.

The chain joins TRBV7-3 to TRBJ1-5, with TRBD1 as a possible D gene (6 bases). V was clipped by 9 bases and J by 2 bases, with 20 bases between them. The germline gives CDR1 SGHTA, CDR2 FQGTGA. The CDR3 has 16 amino acids. This chain's CDR3 is CASSGRGGSGNQPQHF. CDR3 DNA sequence: TGTGCCAGTTCTGGGAGGGGGGGGTCAGGCAATCAGCCCCAGCATTTT.

Here the CDR3 reads CASSLTGVNGYTF. DNA of the CDR3: TGTGCCAGCTCACTGACAGGGGTGAATGGCTACACCTTC. The chain carries TRBV18 and TRBJ1-2; 8 positions match TRBD1. The CDR3 runs 13 residues. V shed 4 bases, J shed 6 bases, and the junction held 4 bases outside the gene matches. Germline V gene lookup returns CDR1 KGHSH and CDR2 LQKENI. Complete variable domain (other parts from reference TRBV18 and TRBJ1-2): NAGVMQNPRHLVRRRGQEARLRCSPMKGHSHVYWYRQLPEEGLKFMVYLQKENIIDESGMPKERFSAEFPKEGPSILRIQQVVRGDSAAYFCASSLTGVNGYTFGSGTRLTVV.

This chain uses TRBV15 with TRBJ2-5; D may be TRBD2 (6 bases). This CDR3 has 19 residues. Trimming removed 0 bases at V and 3 bases at J, with 23 bases between. Germline V gives CDR1 LNHNV, CDR2 YYDKDF (reference sequence). In DNA, the CDR3 is TGTGCCACCAGCAGAGATTGGGGGGAAACAGGCAGAAGAAAAGAGACCCAGTACTTC. It translates to CATSRDWGETGRRKETQYF.

The chain links TRBV5-1 to TRBJ1-4, with 7 bases identical to TRBD1. The CDR3 extends over 15 amino acids. J was trimmed by 1 base and V by 3 bases; bases with no gene match: 3. Germline values: CDR1 SGHRS, CDR2 YFSETQ. The CDR3 spells CASSSPGGTNEKLFF. The CDR3 DNA follows: TGCGCCAGCAGCTCACCAGGGGGAACTAATGAAAAACTGTTTTTT.

This clone was seen only once. The chain recombines TRBV5-6 with TRBJ2-7; TRBD1 is a possible D gene (6 bases). The CDR3 is made up of 14 amino acids. Germline assignment: CDR1 SGHDT and CDR2 YYEEEE. V shed 4 bases and J shed 7 bases, with 18 bases lying between them. Here the CDR3 reads CASSPRQAPREQYF. The DNA of the CDR3 is TGTGCCAGCAGCCCCAGACAGGCCCCGAGGGAGCAGTACTTC.

The rearrangement uses TRBV5-1 and TRBJ2-5, with 7 bases aligning to TRBD1. V dropped 3 bases and J dropped 0; count of bases not matched to a gene: 2. Germline-derived CDR1 and CDR2 are SGHRS and YFSETQ. The CDR3 has 14 residues. CDR3 protein: CASSYGTDQETQYF. CDR3 in DNA: TGCGCCAGCAGCTACGGGACAGACCAAGAGACCCAGTACTTC.

The chain is built from TRBV6-5 and TRBJ2-7, with 12 bases identical to TRBD2. J was trimmed by 6 bases and V by 8 bases; bases with no gene match: 5. The germline V gene encodes CDR1 MNHEY and CDR2 SVGAGI. CDR3 size: 13 residues. CDR3 residues: CASGTSGGREQYF. CDR3 DNA: TGTGCCAGCGGAACTAGCGGGGGGCGCGAGCAGTACTTC.

The V gene is TRBV9, the J gene TRBJ2-5, with D tentatively TRBD1 (6 bases). The CDR3 contains 13 residues. Deletions cut 3 bases from V and 2 bases from J, with 8 bases between. CDR1 and CDR2 (germline): SGDLS, YYNGEE. The chain's CDR3 is CASSAQGQETQYF. In DNA, the CDR3 is TGTGCCAGCAGCGCCCAGGGGCAAGAGACCCAGTACTTC.

J is TRBJ2-2 and V is TRBV7-6; 15 bases map to TRBD2. This CDR3 contains 19 residues. Germline V lookup: CDR1 SGHVS, CDR2 FNYEAQ. Trimming at V came to 7 bases and at J to 7 bases, leaving 16 bases not matched to a gene. CDR3 in amino acids: CASTQRTSGGAIGGGELFF. The CDR3, as DNA: TGTGCCAGCACCCAGAGGACTAGCGGGGGGGCCATTGGAGGCGGGGAGCTGTTTTTT. The full variable domain, completed using reference TRBV7-6 and TRBJ2-2, is GAGVSQSPRYKVTKRGQDVALRCDPISGHVSLYWYRQALGQGPEFLTYFNYEAQQDKSGLPNDRFSAERPEGSISTLTIQRTEQRDSAMYRCASTQRTSGGAIGGGELFFGEGSRLTVL.

This chain links TRBV28 with TRBJ1-2; 9 bases map to TRBD1. This CDR3 comprises 16 residues. Germline CDR1 and CDR2: MDHEN and SYDVKM. The ends lost 10 bases at V and 7 bases at J; junction bases unmatched: 19. The CDR3 spells CATTPGGQGRLGGYTF. The CDR3 DNA follows: TGTGCCACCACGCCCGGTGGACAGGGGCGATTAGGTGGCTACACCTTC.

The chain uses TRBV5-5 and TRBJ1-2; D is unclear. V was trimmed by 10 bases and J by 7 bases, leaving 23 bases between them. The germline V gene encodes CDR1 SGHKS and CDR2 YYEKEE (reference sequence). This CDR3 region has 14 residues. CDR3 residues: CAFSLEQLLSGYTF. CDR3 coding DNA: TGTGCCTTCAGCTTGGAGCAACTACTTTCTGGCTACACCTTC.

The chain links TRBV5-1 to TRBJ2-7, with a tentative D call TRBD2 (5 bases). This CDR3 contains 15 residues. Germline V gene data show CDR1 as SGHRS and CDR2 as YFSETQ. The germline V and J ends were trimmed by 4 bases and 5 bases, with 19 bases remaining between them. The CDR3 spells CASSNVGVQIDEQYF. CDR3 nucleotide sequence: TGCGCCAGCAGCAACGTCGGGGTACAGATTGACGAGCAGTACTTC.

The chain links TRBV18 to TRBJ2-6; TRBD1 is a possible D gene (5 bases). The V and J ends lost 3 bases and 4 bases respectively, with 16 bases between them. Per germline, CDR1 KGHSH and CDR2 LQKENI. CDR3 length: 17 residues. In DNA, the CDR3 is TGTGCCAGCTCACCGGTGACAGCCCAAGGAGGGGCCAACGTCCTGACTTTC. This encodes CASSPVTAQGGANVLTF.

The chain carries TRBV28 and TRBJ1-2; TRBD1 matches at 11 bases. CDR3 length: 15 residues. The J segment lost 7 bases and the V segment lost 6 bases, leaving 10 bases of the junction unmatched. Germline CDR1 and CDR2: MDHEN and SYDVKM. The CDR3 is CASSLLSGQGGGYTF. The CDR3 DNA is TGTGCCAGCAGCCTCCTCTCGGGACAGGGGGGTGGCTACACCTTC.

The gene calls are TRBV6-5 and TRBJ2-7; 8 bases match TRBD1. Germline trimming cut 5 bases from V and 3 bases from J; bases unmatched to any gene: 3. CDR1 MNHEY and CDR2 SVGAGI come from the germline V gene. The CDR3 spans 13 residues. The DNA of the CDR3 is TGTGCCAGCAGTGGACAGGGAGACTACGAGCAGTACTTC. Translating it yields CASSGQGDYEQYF.

The chain combines TRBV7-9 with TRBJ2-7, with TRBD1 identical over 9 bases. Germline values: CDR1 SEHNR, CDR2 FQNEAQ (reference sequence). The length of the CDR3 is 14 residues. The V gene end was trimmed by 4 bases and the J gene end by 4 bases; junction bases not matched to a gene: 5. The CDR3 DNA sequence: TGTGCCAGCAGCTCACGGGACAGGGTATACGAGCAGTACTTC. As protein: CASSSRDRVYEQYF.

The chain carries TRBV5-8 and TRBJ1-5; TRBD1 might be the D (6 bases). V gave up 3 bases and J gave up 1 base, with 17 bases separating them. The CDR3 runs 17 residues. Germline lookup yields CDR1 SGHTS and CDR2 YDEGEE. CDR3 protein: CASSSGRGALSNQPQHF. CDR3 coding DNA: TGTGCCAGCAGCTCCGGCCGGGGGGCGCTGAGCAATCAGCCCCAGCATTTT.

The chain employs TRBV5-1 and TRBJ2-7; 8 bases agree with TRBD1. CDR1 SGHRS and CDR2 YFSETQ come from the germline V gene. V dropped 5 bases and J dropped 1; count of bases not matched to a gene: 5. CDR3 length: 14 amino acids. CDR3 DNA: TGCGCCAGCAGGTTCGGGACAGGTTCCTACGAGCAGTACTTC. As protein: CASRFGTGSYEQYF.

The rearrangement links TRBV4-1 to TRBJ1-2; 10 bases align to TRBD1. This CDR3 region has 16 residues. Per the germline V gene, CDR1 is MGHRA and CDR2 is YSYEKL. The V segment lost 2 bases and the J segment 5 bases; nucleotides outside the gene matches: 8. CDR3 region: CASSQIGTGEGYGYTF. CDR3 sequence (DNA): TGCGCCAGCAGCCAAATCGGGACAGGGGAAGGGTATGGCTACACCTTC.

V is TRBV15 and J is TRBJ1-1; no firm D call. The germline V and J ends were trimmed by 0 bases and 2 bases, with 13 bases remaining between them. From germline, CDR1 is LNHNV and CDR2 YYDKDF (reference sequence). This CDR3 spans 16 amino acids. The CDR3 here is CATSRDWQETNTEAFF. The CDR3 DNA reads TGTGCCACCAGCAGAGATTGGCAGGAAACTAACACTGAAGCTTTCTTT.

Only one count was recorded for this clone. The V and J genes are TRBV6-5 and TRBJ2-2; tentative D call: TRBD1 (5 bases). In germline, CDR1 is MNHEY, CDR2 SVGAGI. With 6 bases removed from V and 0 bases from J, the gap between germline ends came to 11 bases. This CDR3 has 15 amino acids. For the CDR3, the DNA is TGTGCCAGCAGGAAAGGGGCCGCGAACACCGGGGAGCTGTTTTTT. As protein: CASRKGAANTGELFF.